A single sample gave rise to the 8 T cell receptor beta chains below, sequenced in a study of T cells in Graves' hyperthyroidism and ophthalmopathy. RNA transcripts gave rise to amplified TCR beta CDR3 regions. HTBI primers were employed in a first-round RT-PCR of the TCR CDR3. TCRdb re-called the multiplex PCR reads with MiXCR, one entry per CDR3 protein. Of approximately 400,000 distinct CDR3 sequences in the sample, 15% to 19% were seen once. Sequenced: blood. Receptors were obtained from a woman in her late teens or twenties with Graves' hyperthyroidism.

This sequence joins TRBV7-6 and TRBJ2-5; 7 bases are shared with TRBD1. CDR1 is SGHVS and CDR2 is FNYEAQ in the germline V gene. The CDR3 consists of 15 residues. V lost 0 bases and J lost 2; bases outside the gene matches: 3. The CDR3 reads CASSLALRGQETQYF. Here the CDR3 DNA reads TGTGCCAGCAGCTTAGCGCTCAGGGGGCAAGAGACCCAGTACTTC.

This clonotype has ten or more counts. The chain links TRBV7-8 to TRBJ2-1; D unclear. The CDR3 has 14 amino acids. The V end was cut by 3 bases, the J end by 6 bases, with 12 bases between. In germline, CDR1 is SGHVS, CDR2 FQNEAQ. CDR3 nucleotide sequence: TGTGCCAGCAGCTTCCTGCCGAAGGCCAATGAGCAGTTCTTC. Translation: CASSFLPKANEQFF.

There are many counts of this clonotype. This rearrangement joins TRBV27 to TRBJ1-2, with TRBD1 matching 7 bases. The CDR3 consists of 15 residues. The trim removed 5 bases at V and 0 bases at J, leaving 6 bases unmatched. Germline assignment: CDR1 MNHEY and CDR2 SMNVEV (reference sequence). The chain's CDR3 is CASSPRGTANYGYTF. DNA of the CDR3: TGTGCCAGCAGTCCCAGGGGGACAGCTAACTATGGCTACACCTTC.

This clonotype appeared many times. This chain uses TRBV20-1 with TRBJ2-2; D possibly matches TRBD1 or TRBD2 (5 bases each). V gave up 2 bases and J gave up 6 bases, with 10 bases separating them. The CDR3 totals 13 residues. Germline-derived CDR1 and CDR2 are DFQATT and SNEGSKA (reference sequence). In nucleotides, the CDR3 is TGCAGTGCTAGACCAGGGCGGGCCGGGGAGCTGTTTTTT. This encodes CSARPGRAGELFF.

This clonotype was seen at least ten times. The genes are TRBV7-2 and TRBJ2-7; 7 nucleotides align to TRBD1. CDR3 size: 15 residues. J was trimmed by 6 bases and V by 1 base; bases with no gene match: 9. Germline assignment: CDR1 SGHTA and CDR2 FQGNSA. The CDR3, as DNA: TGTGCCAGCAGCTTAGTAGCACAGGGGCTAAGCGAGCAGTACTTC. This translates into CASSLVAQGLSEQYF.

This clonotype came up many times. The gene calls are TRBV7-2 and TRBJ2-3; no reliable D call. The CDR3 contains 12 residues. V lost 5 bases to trimming and J lost 5 bases, with 8 bases between them. Germline V gene sequence: CDR1 SGHTA, CDR2 FQGNSA. The CDR3 protein is CASSPYRDTQYF. CDR3 in DNA: TGTGCCAGCAGCCCCTACCGAGATACGCAGTATTTT.

The J gene is TRBJ2-1, the V gene TRBV4-1, with D tentatively TRBD1 (5 bases). Germline lookup yields CDR1 MGHRA and CDR2 YSYEKL. The CDR3 spans 18 residues. V gave up 2 bases and J gave up 1 base, with 18 bases separating them. As DNA, the CDR3 is TGCGCCAGCAGCCAAAAGGCCCTGCCCAGGGCATCCTACAATGAGCAGTTCTTC. It encodes CASSQKALPRASYNEQFF.

Many counts were recorded for this clonotype. V is TRBV30 and J is TRBJ1-2; D call uncertain. The CDR3 covers 12 residues. From germline, CDR1 is GTSNPN and CDR2 SVGIG (reference sequence). V was shortened by 2 bases and J by 4 bases, with 8 bases between the two germline ends. The CDR3 sequence: CAWSPGRYGYTF. CDR3 in DNA: TGTGCCTGGAGTCCCGGACGCTATGGCTACACCTTC.